These 19 T cell receptor beta chains came from one sample sequenced in a study of cytomegalovirus exposure and HLA in healthy donors. In the PCR, 60 Vbeta and 13 Jbeta primers were used. Data came from immunoSEQ multiplex PCR; TCRdb stores just in-frame clones and leaves some out. This sample has about 200,000 clones, with about four fifths found just once. Sequenced input: PBMCs. These TCRs come from a male donor in good health and CMV-seropositive.

This clone turned up a few times. CDR3 in DNA: TGTGCCAGCAGCCCCCTTGAAAATCTAGCTGTTGAGCAGTTCTTC. Translated, it gives CASSPLENLAVEQFF. V gene TRBV9 combines with J gene TRBJ2-1; the D gene is possibly TRBD2 (5 bases). Per germline, CDR1 SGDLS and CDR2 YYNGEE. V lost 4 bases to trimming and J lost 9 bases, with 20 bases between them. The CDR3 consists of 15 residues.

The J gene is TRBJ2-7, the V gene TRBV6-5, with 8 nucleotides matching TRBD2. There are 15 residues in the CDR3. V trimming: 4 bases; J trimming: 0 bases; junction bases outside the gene matches: 5. Looked up from germline, CDR1 is MNHEY and CDR2 is SVGAGI. The CDR3 nucleotides are TGTGCCAGCAGTTCGCCCAGCGGGAGCTCCTACGAGCAGTACTTC. Protein sequence: CASSSPSGSSYEQYF.

The chain employs TRBV28 and TRBJ1-5; D is uncertain. Trimming took 4 bases from V and 11 from J, leaving 6 bases between them. CDR3 length equals 10 residues. The germline gives CDR1 MDHEN, CDR2 SYDVKM. The CDR3 protein is CASSYETQHF. CDR3 DNA sequence: TGTGCCAGCAGTTATGAGACCCAGCATTTT.

The chain employs TRBV10-1 and TRBJ2-2, with 14 bases fitting TRBD2. The length of the CDR3 is 19 residues. Germline loops: CDR1 WNHNN, CDR2 SYGVQD (reference sequence). V lost 5 bases to trimming and J lost 3 bases; unmatched junction nucleotides: 11. CDR3 sequence (DNA): TGCGCCAGCAGTCGAAAGACTAGCGGGAGGGGTTTCGACACCGGGGAGCTGTTTTTT. Translation gives CASSRKTSGRGFDTGELFF.

V is TRBV5-1 and J is TRBJ2-3; D perhaps matches TRBD1 (6 bases). Germline V gives CDR1 SGHRS, CDR2 YFSETQ. Trimming removed 3 bases from V and 5 bases from J, with 7 bases in between. The CDR3 extends over 12 amino acids. This CDR3 reads CASSSQGDTQYF. The CDR3 bases are TGCGCCAGCAGCTCACAGGGAGATACGCAGTATTTT.

The V call is TRBV5-8, the J call TRBJ2-5; 10 bases map to TRBD2. V lost 0 bases and J lost 4; bases outside the gene matches: 6. The CDR3 has 16 residues. Germline CDR1 reads SGHTS; CDR2 reads YDEGEE. As DNA, the CDR3 is TGTGCCAGCAGCTTGGGGCTAGCGGGAGAGTTAGAGACCCAGTACTTC. Amino acids: CASSLGLAGELETQYF.

This chain uses TRBV5-4 with TRBJ2-1, with 8 bases that match TRBD2. The CDR3 has 14 residues. Looked up from germline, CDR1 is SGHNT and CDR2 is YYREEE (reference sequence). Trimming took 4 bases from V and 8 from J; bases not matched to a gene: 8. This chain's CDR3 is CASSPAGTRYEQFF. Written as DNA, the CDR3 is TGTGCCAGCAGCCCCGCCGGGACTAGATATGAGCAGTTCTTC.

This clone has only one observation. The V and J genes are TRBV2 and TRBJ1-3; no clear D gene. Germline V gene lookup returns CDR1 SNHLY and CDR2 FYNNEI. This CDR3 has 16 residues. V lost 3 bases and J lost 0, with 12 bases in between. CDR3 bases: TGTGCCAGCAGTGAGAGTGGAGGTAACTCTGGAAACACCATATATTTT. Protein sequence: CASSESGGNSGNTIYF.

V is TRBV28 and J is TRBJ2-2; 10 bases map to TRBD2. J was trimmed by 7 bases and V by 5 bases; bases with no gene match: 10. Germline V lookup: CDR1 MDHEN, CDR2 SYDVKM. This CDR3 has 16 residues. CDR3 coding DNA: TGTGCCAGCAGTCCTCGTGGTAGCGGGAGGATCGGGGAGCTGTTTTTT. The encoded protein is CASSPRGSGRIGELFF.

J is TRBJ2-5 and V is TRBV7-3; 8 nucleotides align to TRBD2. V shed 3 bases, J shed 5 bases, and the junction held 17 bases outside the gene matches. Germline values: CDR1 SGHTA, CDR2 FQGTGA. This CDR3 has 18 amino acids. CDR3 region: CASSFSPAGGKGGETQYF. For the CDR3, the DNA is TGTGCCAGCAGCTTTTCCCCGGCGGGGGGCAAGGGCGGGGAGACCCAGTACTTC.

About this clone itself: No conserved phenylalanine or tryptophan ends this CDR3, so it is likely a read error. The CDR3 reads CASSQDEGLDYEQYL. DNA for the CDR3: TGTGCCAGCAGCCAAGACGAAGGGCTAGACTACGAGCAGTACCTC. The gene calls are TRBV4-2 and TRBJ2-7; D is ambiguous. The V end was cut by 0 bases, the J end by 3 bases, with 12 bases between. The germline V gene encodes CDR1 LGHNA and CDR2 YNFKEQ. The CDR3 is 15 residues long.

The chain employs TRBV11-2 and TRBJ1-3; a possible D gene is TRBD1 (5 bases). The CDR3 loop spans 15 amino acids. Germline-derived CDR1 and CDR2 are SGHAT and FQNNGV. Trimming took off 2 bases at V and 2 bases at J, with 10 bases between the two ends. The CDR3 DNA is TGTGCCAGCAGCTTAAGTGACAGTGCTGGAAACACCATATATTTT. Translated, it gives CASSLSDSAGNTIYF.

The chain is built from TRBV5-6 and TRBJ2-1; 7 bases are shared with TRBD2. CDR3 length: 13 residues. Trimming cost V 0 bases and J 9 bases; bases outside gene matches: 3. Germline CDR1 is SGHDT and CDR2 is YYEEEE. The chain's CDR3 is CASSLGGRIEQFF. In DNA, the CDR3 is TGTGCCAGCAGCTTGGGCGGGAGAATTGAGCAGTTCTTC. The whole variable domain, filled in from reference TRBV5-6 and TRBJ2-1, reads DAGVTQSPTHLIKTRGQQVTLRCSPKSGHDTVSWYQQALGQGPQFIFQYYEEEERQRGNFPDRFSGHQFPNYSSELNVNALLLGDSALYLCASSLGGRIEQFFGPGTRLTVL.

The V gene is TRBV4-3, the J gene TRBJ1-6, with 8 bases fitting TRBD1. Germline values: CDR1 LGHNA, CDR2 YSLEER. Unmatched junction bases numbered 18, after V lost 0 bases and J lost 8 bases. This CDR3 spans 20 amino acids. CDR3 sequence reads: CASSQEPGQASLLGDSPLHF. DNA of the CDR3: TGCGCCAGCAGCCAAGAGCCGGGACAGGCTAGCCTTCTTGGTGATTCACCCCTCCACTTT.

The rearrangement links TRBV19 to TRBJ1-3; no reliable D call. Deletions cut 1 base from V and 1 base from J, with 11 bases between. CDR1 and CDR2 (germline): LNHDA, SQIVND (reference sequence). The CDR3 sequence is 16 residues long. Written as DNA, the CDR3 is TGTGCCAGTAGTATAGTGACGGGAACTTCTGGAAACACCATATATTTT. This sequence encodes CASSIVTGTSGNTIYF. Drawing the rest from reference TRBV19 and TRBJ1-3, the complete variable domain is DGGITQSPKYLFRKEGQNVTLSCEQNLNHDAMYWYRQDPGQGLRLIYYSQIVNDFQKGDIAEGYSVSREKKESFPLTVTSAQKNPTAFYLCASSIVTGTSGNTIYFGEGSWLTVV.

This clone has just a few counts. J is TRBJ1-1 and V is TRBV7-2, with D tentatively TRBD1 (5 bases). Trimming removed 5 bases at V and 1 base at J, with 11 bases between. Germline V lookup: CDR1 SGHTA, CDR2 FQGNSA. This CDR3 is 14 amino acids long. The CDR3 reads CASSPRQTNTEAFF. CDR3 DNA sequence: TGTGCCAGCAGCCCCAGACAGACGAACACTGAAGCTTTCTTT.

The chain recombines TRBV30 with TRBJ1-5, with D unclear. V lost 2 bases, J lost 9 bases, and 8 bases lay in between. Germline CDR1 GTSNPN, CDR2 SVGIG (reference sequence). The length of the CDR3 is 11 residues. The CDR3 protein is CAWSPGGPQHF. In DNA form, the CDR3 reads TGTGCCTGGAGTCCGGGAGGGCCCCAGCATTTT.

The V gene is TRBV9, the J gene TRBJ1-1; 8 nucleotides line up with TRBD1. CDR1 and CDR2 (germline): SGDLS, YYNGEE. V was clipped by 5 bases and J by 6 bases; unmatched bases: 12. The length of the CDR3 is 15 residues. DNA for the CDR3: TGTGCCAGCAGTTCCCTAGCAGGGGGCAACCCTGAAGCTTTCTTT. It is translated as CASSSLAGGNPEAFF.

In DNA form, the CDR3 reads TGTGCCAGCAGCCCAGGGGGCCGAAAAGGAGACGAGCAGTACTTC. Protein sequence: CASSPGGRKGDEQYF. The chain is built from TRBV5-6 and TRBJ2-7; 8 nucleotides agree with TRBD1. V was pared by 4 bases and J by 5 bases, with 11 bases of the junction left unmatched. The germline gives CDR1 SGHDT, CDR2 YYEEEE. This CDR3 contains 15 residues. The complete variable domain, with remaining parts taken from reference TRBV5-6 and TRBJ2-7, reads DAGVTQSPTHLIKTRGQQVTLRCSPKSGHDTVSWYQQALGQGPQFIFQYYEEEERQRGNFPDRFSGHQFPNYSSELNVNALLLGDSALYLCASSPGGRKGDEQYFGPGTRLTVT.